Below are 5 T cell receptor beta chains sequenced from a single sample in a study of circulating CD8 cells and anti-PD-1 response in melanoma. The QIAseq Immune Repertoire TCR panel built the libraries from about 16 ng of total RNA. TCRdb fed the reads into MiXCR, producing one record per CDR3 protein. This table has over a thousand distinct CDR3 sequences, 10% appearing once. Live CD3+CD8+TCRalphabeta+ cells were sorted into four subsets by PD-1 and/or TIGIT. Here the sequenced sample was CD8+ T cells from PBMCs, taken at baseline or after one month of anti-PD-1 therapy (not recorded which). These receptors were obtained from a human donor with melanoma.

This clonotype is large (0.1 to 1%) by share. V gene TRBV29-1 combines with J gene TRBJ1-1; TRBD1 is a possible D gene (6 bases). CDR1 is SQVTM, CDR2 ANQGSEA, per germline. The CDR3 runs to 12 residues. V lost 3 bases and J 6 bases, leaving 11 bases between the germline ends. Here the CDR3 DNA reads TGCAGCGTTGATGCAGGGGCCGCTGAAGCTTTCTTT. This sequence encodes CSVDAGAAEAFF.

By its share, this clonotype is medium-sized. The rearrangement uses TRBV27 and TRBJ2-5; the match to TRBD2 covers 10 bases. CDR3 length: 14 residues. Looked up from germline, CDR1 is MNHEY and CDR2 is SMNVEV (reference sequence). Trimming took 11 bases from V and 0 from J; bases not matched to a gene: 6. The CDR3: CARRSGGYQETQYF. CDR3 nucleotides: TGTGCCCGGCGTAGCGGGGGGTACCAAGAGACCCAGTACTTC.

By share of the sample, this clonotype is medium-sized. The rearrangement links TRBV19 to TRBJ2-3; TRBD2 matches at 10 bases. The CDR3 runs to 17 residues. V shed 1 base and J 0 bases; nucleotides not matched to a gene: 4. The germline gives CDR1 LNHDA, CDR2 SQIVND (reference sequence). The CDR3, as DNA: TGTGCCAGTAGTATAGTCCTAGCGGGGGTTAGCACAGATACGCAGTATTTT. Protein: CASSIVLAGVSTDTQYF.

This clonotype came up a few times. The DNA of the CDR3 is TGTGCCAGCAGTTTCCCAAGGGGACAGTTCTCCTACGAGCAGTACTTC. Its protein product is CASSFPRGQFSYEQYF. V and J are TRBV28 and TRBJ2-7, with 7 bases identical to TRBD1. In germline, CDR1 is MDHEN, CDR2 SYDVKM. This CDR3 is built from 16 residues. V lost 3 bases to trimming and J lost 0 bases; unmatched junction nucleotides: 8.

V and J are TRBV15 and TRBJ2-3; D is ambiguous. The CDR3 is made up of 15 amino acids. The V gene's germline CDR1 is LNHNV and CDR2 YYDKDF (reference sequence). V lost 0 bases and J lost 2, with 9 bases in between. The CDR3 reads CATSRDRVPTDTQYF. In DNA form, the CDR3 reads TGTGCCACCAGCAGAGATCGGGTTCCCACAGATACGCAGTATTTT.